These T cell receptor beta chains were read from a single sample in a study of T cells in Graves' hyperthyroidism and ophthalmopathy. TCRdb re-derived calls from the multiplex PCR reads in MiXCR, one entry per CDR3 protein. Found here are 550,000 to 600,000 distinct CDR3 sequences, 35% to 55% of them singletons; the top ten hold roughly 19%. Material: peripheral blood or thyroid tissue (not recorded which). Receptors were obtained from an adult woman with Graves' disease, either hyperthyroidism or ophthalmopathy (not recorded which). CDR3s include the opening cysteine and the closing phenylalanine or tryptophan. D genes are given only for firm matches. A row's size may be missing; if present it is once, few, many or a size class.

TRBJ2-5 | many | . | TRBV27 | CASSPSTWGETQYF | TGTGCCAGCAGTCCATCGACTTGGGGAGAGACCCAGTACTTC
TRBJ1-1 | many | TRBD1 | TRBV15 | CATSRPGTGRTEAFF | TGTGCCACCAGCAGACCCGGGACAGGGAGAACTGAAGCTTTCTTT
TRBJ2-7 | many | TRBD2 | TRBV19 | CASSIDGRSGRAGEQYF | TGTGCCAGTAGTATCGACGGCAGAAGCGGGAGGGCCGGCGAGCAGTACTTC
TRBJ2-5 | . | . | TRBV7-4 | CASSPRGTAETQYF | TGCGCCAGCAGCCCCCGGGGGACTGCAGAGACCCAGTACTTC
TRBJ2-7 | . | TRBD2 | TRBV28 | CASSSYGGRLSEQYF | TGTGCCAGCAGTTCCTACGGCGGGAGATTATCCGAGCAGTACTTC
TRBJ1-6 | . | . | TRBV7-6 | CASSLTGKDNSPLHF | TGTGCCAGCAGCTTAACAGGGAAAGATAATTCACCCCTCCACTTT
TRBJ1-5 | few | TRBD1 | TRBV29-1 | CSVATGGVQPQHF | TGCAGCGTCGCCACAGGGGGCGTTCAGCCCCAGCATTTT
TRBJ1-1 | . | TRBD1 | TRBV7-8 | CASSSRQGENTEAFF | TGTGCCAGCAGCTCACGACAGGGCGAGAACACTGAAGCTTTCTTT
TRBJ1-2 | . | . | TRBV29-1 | CSVEEEGGGYGYTF | TGCAGCGTTGAAGAGGAGGGGGGAGGCTATGGCTACACCTTC
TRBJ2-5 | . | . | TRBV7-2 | CASRPMGNSQGETQYF | TGTGCCAGCAGACCTATGGGTAATTCACAGGGAGAGACCCAGTACTTC
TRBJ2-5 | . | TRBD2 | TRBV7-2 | CASSLGGTSGSQYF | TGTGCCAGCAGCTTAGGGGGGACTAGCGGATCCCAGTACTTC
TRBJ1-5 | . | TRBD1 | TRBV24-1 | CATLPDRGGSNQPQHF | TGTGCCACCCTCCCGGACAGGGGGGGTAGCAATCAGCCCCAGCATTTT
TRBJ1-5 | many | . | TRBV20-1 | CSARSGGETQPQHF | TGCAGTGCTAGAAGTGGGGGCGAGACTCAGCCCCAGCATTTT
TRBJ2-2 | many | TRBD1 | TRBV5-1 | CASSFDRGDTGELFF | TGCGCCAGCAGCTTTGACAGGGGAGACACCGGGGAGCTGTTTTTT
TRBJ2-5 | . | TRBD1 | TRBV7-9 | CASSLGSGEENRGYLETQYF | TGTGCCAGCAGCTTAGGATCTGGAGAGGAGAACAGGGGGTATTTGGAGACCCAGTACTTC
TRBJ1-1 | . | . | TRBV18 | CASSHSQGMDEAFF | TGTGCCAGCTCCCACAGCCAGGGGATGGATGAAGCTTTCTTT
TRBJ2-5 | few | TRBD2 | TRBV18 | CASSPTREALSETQYF | TGTGCCAGCTCACCAACTCGGGAGGCGTTATCTGAGACCCAGTACTTC
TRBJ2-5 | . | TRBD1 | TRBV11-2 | CASSLGTGPETQYF | TGTGCCAGCAGCTTGGGGACAGGGCCAGAGACCCAGTACTTC
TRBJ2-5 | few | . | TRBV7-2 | CASSAALGGWETQYF | TGTGCCAGCAGCGCCGCCTTGGGTGGGTGGGAGACCCAGTACTTC
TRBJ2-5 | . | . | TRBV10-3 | CAISRSETRSSGAQYF | TGTGCCATCAGCCGCTCGGAGACCAGATCCTCGGGGGCCCAGTACTTC
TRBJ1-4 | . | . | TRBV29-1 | CSAQQGETNEKLFF | TGCAGCGCACAACAGGGAGAAACTAATGAAAAACTGTTTTTT
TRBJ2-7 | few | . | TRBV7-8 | CASSASSGVTYEQYF | TGTGCCAGCAGCGCCTCGTCAGGGGTAACCTACGAGCAGTACTTC
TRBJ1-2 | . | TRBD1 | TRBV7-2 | CASSLGRQGTAPLGYGYTF | TGTGCCAGCAGCTTAGGCCGCCAAGGGACAGCCCCTCTAGGCTATGGCTACACCTTC
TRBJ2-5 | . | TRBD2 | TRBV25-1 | CASSELGGGPQETQYF | TGTGCCAGCAGTGAATTGGGGGGAGGGCCCCAAGAGACCCAGTACTTC
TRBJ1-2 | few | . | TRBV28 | CASSSIGQSYGYTF | TGTGCCAGCAGTTCAATTGGACAGTCCTATGGCTACACCTTC
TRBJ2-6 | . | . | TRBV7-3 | CASSLSSGELTSGANVLTF | TGTGCCAGCAGCTTATCTTCAGGGGAATTGACCTCTGGGGCCAACGTCCTGACTTTC
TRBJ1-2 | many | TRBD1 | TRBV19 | CASSTRQGTTPTFGYTF | TGTGCCAGTAGTACCCGACAGGGGACCACCCCGACGTTCGGCTACACCTTC
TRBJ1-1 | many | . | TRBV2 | CASNIIGVVTEAFF | TGTGCCAGCAACATAATAGGGGTGGTCACTGAAGCTTTCTTT
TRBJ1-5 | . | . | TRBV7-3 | CASREQGSNQPQHF | TGTGCCAGCCGGGAGCAGGGGAGCAATCAGCCCCAGCATTTT
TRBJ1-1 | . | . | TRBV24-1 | CATRDSNTEAFF | TGTGCCACCAGAGACAGCAACACTGAAGCTTTCTTT
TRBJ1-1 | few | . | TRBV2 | CASRLRQITEAFF | TGTGCCAGCAGACTTAGACAGATCACTGAAGCTTTCTTT
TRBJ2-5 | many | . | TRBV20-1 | CSARSSSQQETQYF | TGCAGTGCTAGATCTAGCAGTCAGCAGGAGACCCAGTACTTC